This T cell receptor beta chain originates from a study of blood T cell repertoires in COVID-19 (dated by TCRdb to 2018 to 2021). With regard to the full study: For ImmuneRACE Cohort 3, a participant was defined as recovered based on two consecutive negative NP/OP PCR tests, clearance by a healthcare professional, or resolution of symptoms. The repertoires were released in a freely available public database intended as a resource for research on the immune response to SARS-CoV-2. Nearly every sample came with metadata listing a de-identified subject ID, COVID-19 status, age in years and sex. The samples were drawn from the first 160 participants of the ongoing ImmuneRACE study and from 1,254 subjects provided by 6 global collaborators. HLA class I and class II types, where available, came from metadata supplied by the sample provider rather than from assay-based typing. Subjects who had been exposed to COVID-19, were actively infected with it, or had recovered from it provided the deeply sampled blood TCRbeta repertoires that made up the dataset. Samples covering the acute and convalescent phases of COVID-19 were provided by collaborators in the United States, Italy and Spain. The material from the prospective study consisted of cDNA or gDNA derived from T cells, B-cell-depleted T cells, or PBMCs. Results the study describes overall, beyond this receptor: How much clinical and demographic metadata was included differed by source and by participant, and the metadata was provided uncurated.

The V end loses 3 bases and the J end loses 5 bases, and a stretch of 13 bases separates them. CDR1 and CDR2 are read off the germline V gene as SNHLY and FYNNEI. CDR3 length: 14 amino acids, cysteine to phenylalanine. Left in the record is the CDR3 DNA by itself, 42 bases read in frame from the first base. Enrolling through a virtual design, the prospective study's participants ranged in age from roughly 18 to 89 years and lived across roughly 24 United States geographic areas. Cohort assignment in the prospective study relied on participant-reported clinical history from a screening survey and a study questionnaire. Each participant in the prospective study had whole blood, serum and a nasopharyngeal or oropharyngeal swab collected by mobile phlebotomists. Participants in the prospective study had the option to provide additional blood draws and questionnaires over a roughly 2-month period. Prospective study blood samples were shipped either frozen or at room temperature before DNA extraction.

TCRbeta CDR3 regions were amplified from genomic DNA by means of the immunoSEQ Assay, a bias-controlled multiplex PCR. As for the authors' bioinformatics: The number of nucleated cells in each sample was estimated by amplification of reference gene primers within the assay. Sequence reads were collapsed and filtered to measure the absolute abundance of every unique TCRbeta CDR3 rearrangement. For each sample, productive Simpson clonality was calculated as the square root of Simpson's diversity index over productive rearrangements. TCRdb took this table from immuneACCESS and kept in-frame rearrangements with V and J called. Such tables lack part of the clones; where checked against another copy, unresolved V genes explain under half of the gap, and the rest is unexplained. V, J and clone size are taken as reported in that table, and D and trimming were inferred from the DNA itself. This sample has 200,000 to 250,000 clones in its table, and about nine tenths of those were observed once. The ten largest clones represent 3% to 3.5% of the sample.

About this clone: Its specific antigen is unknown. Per-base quality was not reported, and no clone a single base away is much larger than it.

Here the chain combines TRBV2 and TRBJ2-5; TRBD1 is a weak D gene call, 5 bases matching. The clonotype originates from a woman in her fifties or sixties in a cohort exposed to, infected with or recovered from COVID-19 (not recorded which). Sequencing was done on a sample of PBMCs or T cells enriched from blood (not recorded which). The base sequence is TGTGCCAGCAGTGAGGGGCTAGTTTATGAGACCCAGTACTTC. Translated, it gives CASSEGLVYETQYF.